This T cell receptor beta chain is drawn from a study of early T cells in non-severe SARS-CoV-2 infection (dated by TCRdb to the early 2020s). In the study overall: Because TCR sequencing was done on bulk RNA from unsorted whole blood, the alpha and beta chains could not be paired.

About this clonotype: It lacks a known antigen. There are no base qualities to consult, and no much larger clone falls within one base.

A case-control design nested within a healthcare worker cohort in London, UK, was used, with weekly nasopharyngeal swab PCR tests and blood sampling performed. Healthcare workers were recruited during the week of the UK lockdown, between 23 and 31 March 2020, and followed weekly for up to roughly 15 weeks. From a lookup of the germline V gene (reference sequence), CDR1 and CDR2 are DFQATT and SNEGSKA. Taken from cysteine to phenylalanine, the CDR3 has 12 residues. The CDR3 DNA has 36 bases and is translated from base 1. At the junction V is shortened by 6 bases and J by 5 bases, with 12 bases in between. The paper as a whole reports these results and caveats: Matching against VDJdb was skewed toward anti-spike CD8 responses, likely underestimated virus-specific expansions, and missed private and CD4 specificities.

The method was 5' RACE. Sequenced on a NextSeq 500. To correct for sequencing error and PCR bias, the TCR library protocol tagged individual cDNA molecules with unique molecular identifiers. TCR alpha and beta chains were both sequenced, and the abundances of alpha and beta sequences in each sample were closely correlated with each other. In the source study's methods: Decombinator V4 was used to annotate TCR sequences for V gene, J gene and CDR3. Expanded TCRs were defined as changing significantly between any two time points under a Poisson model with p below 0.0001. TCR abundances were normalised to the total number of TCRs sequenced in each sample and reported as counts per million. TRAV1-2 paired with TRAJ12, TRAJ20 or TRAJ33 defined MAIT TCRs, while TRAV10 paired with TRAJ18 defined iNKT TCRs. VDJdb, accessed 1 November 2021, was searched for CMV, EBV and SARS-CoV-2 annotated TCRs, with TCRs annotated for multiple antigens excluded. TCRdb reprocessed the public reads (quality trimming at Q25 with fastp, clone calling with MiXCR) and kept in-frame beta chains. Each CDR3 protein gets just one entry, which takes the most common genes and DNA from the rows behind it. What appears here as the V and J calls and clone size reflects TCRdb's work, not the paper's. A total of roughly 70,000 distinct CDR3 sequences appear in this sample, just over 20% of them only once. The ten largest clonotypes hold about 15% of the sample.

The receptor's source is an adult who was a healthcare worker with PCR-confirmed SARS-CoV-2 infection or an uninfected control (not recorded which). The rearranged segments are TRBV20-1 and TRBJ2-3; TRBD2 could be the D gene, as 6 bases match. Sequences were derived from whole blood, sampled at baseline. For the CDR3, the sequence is CSARAGGDTQYF. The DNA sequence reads TGCAGTGCCCGAGCCGGGGGAGATACGCAGTATTTT.